This T cell receptor beta chain comes out of a study of blood T cell repertoires in COVID-19 (dated by TCRdb to 2018 to 2021). For context, the study as a whole: The collaborator samples originated in the United States, Italy and Spain and spanned the acute and convalescent phases of COVID-19. Where available, HLA class I and class II types were obtained from metadata supplied by the sample provider rather than from assay-based typing. The samples were drawn from two sources: the first 160 participants of the ongoing ImmuneRACE study, and about 1,300 subjects contributed by 6 global collaborators. A de-identified subject ID, COVID-19 status, age in years and sex were almost always included in the sample metadata. The prospective study material was composed of cDNA or gDNA derived from T cells, B-cell-depleted T cells, or PBMCs. A freely available public database, intended as a resource for researchers studying the immune response to SARS-CoV-2, is where the repertoires were released. The dataset comprised deeply sampled blood TCRbeta repertoires from subjects exposed to, actively infected with, or recovered from COVID-19. General study outcomes and caveats: Clinical and demographic metadata were provided uncurated, with the amount varying by source and participant.

TCRbeta CDR3 regions were amplified from genomic DNA using the immunoSEQ Assay, a bias-controlled multiplex PCR. From the authors' description of their analysis: Within the assay, amplification of reference gene primers was used to estimate how many nucleated cells each sample contained. To quantify the absolute abundance of each unique TCRbeta CDR3 rearrangement, sequence reads were collapsed and filtered. For each sample, productive Simpson clonality was calculated as the square root of Simpson's diversity index across productive rearrangements. Imported from immuneACCESS, the table was reduced by TCRdb to in-frame sequences with V and J called. These copies leave out some clones; in studies compared against another copy, an unresolved V gene accounts for under half, and the cause of the remainder is not known. That table gives V, J and clone size, and the DNA gave D and trimming. The sample contains 200,000 to 250,000 clones, 75% to 85% of them found a single time. The ten largest clones capture 3.5% to 5.5% of the sample.

Note on this clone: Which antigen it targets is not known. No base-level quality is on record; no much larger clone is a single base apart.

V was cut back by 2 bases and J by 2 bases, leaving a gap of 15 bases between them. From its cysteine to its phenylalanine, the CDR3 spans 17 amino acids. The entry retains the CDR3 DNA only, 51 bases that are in frame from base 1. The germline V gene sets CDR1 to MNHNS and CDR2 to SASEGT. Enrolling through a virtual design, the prospective study's participants ranged in age from roughly 18 to 100 years and lived across 24 United States geographic areas. In the prospective study, participants were assigned to cohorts based on the clinical history participants reported in a screening survey and a study questionnaire. Each participant in the prospective study had whole blood, serum and a nasopharyngeal or oropharyngeal swab collected by mobile phlebotomists. Over an approximately two-month period, participants in the prospective study had the option of providing additional blood draws and questionnaires. Before DNA extraction, prospective study blood samples were shipped either frozen or at room temperature.

This sequence was found in a young man with acute COVID-19. The sample was PBMCs or T cells enriched from blood (not recorded which). Rearrangement joined TRBV6-1 to TRBJ1-4; TRBD1 could be the D gene, as 6 bases match. The CDR3 is CASSESVGGRTNEKLFF. The DNA reads as follows: TGTGCCAGCAGTGAATCGGTGGGGGGGCGCACTAATGAAAAACTGTTTTTT.